The T cell receptor beta chain under discussion was sequenced for a study of T cells in Graves' hyperthyroidism and ophthalmopathy. Study-level points and caveats: The model foresaw ophthalmopathy a median roughly 6.5 months prior to onset.

Concerning this clonotype: Its antigen is currently unknown.

Per the germline V gene, CDR1 is SGHRS and CDR2 is YFSETQ. The V gene lost 4 bases and the J gene lost 3 bases, with 14 bases spanning the gap. The CDR3 sequence is 14 residues long. The investigators amplified TCR beta CDR3 regions from RNA transcripts. First-round RT-PCR with HTBI primers amplified the TCR CDR3 region. A single record per CDR3 protein comes from TCRdb applying MiXCR to the multiplex PCR reads. The profile covers a few hundred thousand distinct CDR3 sequences, with just over 45% appearing a single time and around 8% taken by the ten largest. This sequence originates from a woman aged 18-35 years with Graves' hyperthyroidism. This sequence joins TRBV5-1 and TRBJ2-7; possibly TRBD1 for D (6 bases). What was sequenced was peripheral blood or thyroid tissue (not recorded which). This CDR3 is CASSNPGTIYEQYF. CDR3 in DNA: TGCGCCAGCAGCAACCCCGGGACAATCTACGAGCAGTACTTC.